A selection of T cell receptor beta chains follows, all from one sample in a study of T cell responses to AZD1222 COVID-19 vaccine. Clones were sequenced by immunoSEQ multiplex PCR, and TCRdb holds only the in-frame ones, with some missing. The profile covers more than 250,000 clones, with approximately 95% appearing a single time and less than 0.65% taken by the ten largest. Sequences were derived from peripheral blood, sampled on day 0 of AZD1222 vaccination. The receptors were gathered from an adult in good health. Both conserved end residues are part of each CDR3. D genes are given only for firm matches. Expanded clones are given a class, and other clones once, few, many or no size at all.

size,J,V,D,DNA,CDR3
.,TRBJ1-4,TRBV6-6,.,TGTGCCATTCTGGCTCAGCAGGGAAAACTGTTTTTT,CAILAQQGKLFF
.,TRBJ2-2,TRBV28,.,TGTGCCAGCTGGGGGGCAGGGCGCACCGGGGAGCTGTTTTTT,CASWGAGRTGELFF
.,TRBJ2-1,TRBV5-4,TRBD2,TGTGCCAGCAGCTTGGGAGCGGGGGGGCTCAATGAGCAGTTCTTC,CASSLGAGGLNEQFF
once,TRBJ2-2,TRBV24-1,.,TGTGCCACCAGTGATTTGCGTTTTGGGACCGGGGAGCTGTTTTTT,CATSDLRFGTGELFF
.,TRBJ2-7,TRBV30,.,TGTGCCCGCGCCCGGGCCGGGTCCTACGAGCAGTACTTC,CARARAGSYEQYF
.,TRBJ1-2,TRBV19,.,TGTGCCAGTAGTCCCACGTTCGGAACTAACTATGGCTACACCTTC,CASSPTFGTNYGYTF
.,TRBJ1-1,TRBV3-1/TRBV3-2,.,TGTGCCAGCAGCCCCCCTTTGACGAACACTGAAGCTTTCTTT,CASSPPLTNTEAFF
once,TRBJ1-2,TRBV2,.,TGTGCCAGCAGTGGGTCAGGCCCGACTAGAGGCTACACCTTC,CASSGSGPTRGYTF
.,TRBJ2-1,TRBV19,TRBD2,TGTGCCAGTAGTCCCCTAGCGGGAGGCTACAATGAGCAGTTCTTC,CASSPLAGGYNEQFF
.,TRBJ2-3,TRBV7-7,TRBD2,TGTGCTAGCAGCTTGGGACTAAGCACAGATACGCAGTATTTT,CASSLGLSTDTQYF
.,TRBJ2-1,TRBV5-1,TRBD2,TGCGCCAGCAGTGAGAGCGGGAGTAAGAATGAGCAGTTCTTC,CASSESGSKNEQFF
once,TRBJ2-2,TRBV3-1/TRBV3-2,TRBD2,TGTGCCAGCAGCTGGGAGGGCCAGAACACCGGGGAGCTGTTTTTT,CASSWEGQNTGELFF